This is a list of T cell receptor beta chains from one sample in a study of shared clonotypes between healthy human individuals. Profiling relied on immunoSEQ multiplex PCR, and the TCRdb table lists in-frame clones only, not all of them. The sample yields about a million clones, roughly 77% seen once. Sequenced input: memory CD4+ T cells from PBMCs. All receptors come from a man between 18 and 35 years old in good health. Some clones in this sample may be carry-over from other donors' samples. The CDR3 runs from the conserved cysteine through the conserved F or W. A D gene is named only where the DNA matches it firmly. Not all rows give a size; the values are once, few, many and, for expanded clones, a class.

J gene	D gene	V gene	clone size	CDR3 DNA	CDR3 protein
TRBJ1-4	-	TRBV30	-	TGTGCCTGGAGTACCCAGGGGAGGTGGGAAAAACTGTTTTTT	CAWSTQGRWEKLFF
TRBJ2-5	-	TRBV5-1	-	TGCGCCAGCAGCTTGGAAATAGCAGAGACCCAGTACTTC	CASSLEIAETQYF
TRBJ2-5	-	TRBV7-9	-	TGTGCCAGCAGCTTAGGGGCGCTAGCGGAGACCCAGTACTTC	CASSLGALAETQYF
TRBJ2-4	-	TRBV9	-	TGTGCCAGCAGCCCCGGGGACACCAAAAACATTCAGTACTTC	CASSPGDTKNIQYF
TRBJ2-7	TRBD1	TRBV28	few	TGTGCCAGCAGTGGGACAGGGGGCATGTCCTACGAGCAGTACTTC	CASSGTGGMSYEQYF
TRBJ1-2	-	TRBV6-5	few	TGTGCCAGCAGTTACCAAGCTCCTGAGGACTATGGCTACACCTTC	CASSYQAPEDYGYTF
TRBJ1-1	-	TRBV6-5	-	TGTGCCAGCAGTTACGCCGGGTCTCCGTGGGCTGAAGCTTTCTTT	CASSYAGSPWAEAFF
TRBJ1-1	-	TRBV7-9	-	TGTGCCAGCAGCCAACAGTCCGTAGCGACTGAAGCTTTCTTT	CASSQQSVATEAFF
TRBJ2-1	TRBD1	TRBV10-3	-	TGTGCCATCAGCCTACGACAGGGGCAATACAATGAGCAGTTCTTC	CAISLRQGQYNEQFF
TRBJ2-2	-	TRBV2	once	TGTGCCAGCATTCCAGGAGTCACCGGGGAGCTGTTTTTT	CASIPGVTGELFF
TRBJ2-7	TRBD2	TRBV7-3	-	TGTGCCAGCAGCTTGCTAGCGGGAGCCTACGAGCAGTACTTC	CASSLLAGAYEQYF
TRBJ1-2	TRBD1	TRBV5-6	-	TGTGCCAGCAGCCCGGACAGGGAATATGGCTACACCTTC	CASSPDREYGYTF
TRBJ2-7	-	TRBV5-1	-	TGCGCCACCCAGAGAGGGGATTTGAGTGAGCAGTACTTC	CATQRGDLSEQYF